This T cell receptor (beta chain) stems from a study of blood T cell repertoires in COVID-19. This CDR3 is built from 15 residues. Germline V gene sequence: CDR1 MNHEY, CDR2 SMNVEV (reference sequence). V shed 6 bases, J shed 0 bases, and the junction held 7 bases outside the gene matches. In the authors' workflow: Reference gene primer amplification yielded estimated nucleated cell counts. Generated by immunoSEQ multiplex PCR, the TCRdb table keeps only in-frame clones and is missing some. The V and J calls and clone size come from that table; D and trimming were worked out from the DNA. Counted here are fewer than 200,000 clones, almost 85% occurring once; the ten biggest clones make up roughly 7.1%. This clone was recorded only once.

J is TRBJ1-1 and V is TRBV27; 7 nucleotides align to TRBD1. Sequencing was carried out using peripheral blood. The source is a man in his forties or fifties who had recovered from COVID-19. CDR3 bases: TGTGCCAGCAGCAGGGGGACGGCCATGAACACTGAAGCTTTCTTT. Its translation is CASSRGTAMNTEAFF.